The 8 T cell receptor beta chains below all came from one sample that was sequenced in a study of cytotoxic CD8 clonotypes in ibrutinib-treated CLL. Libraries were prepared by immunoSEQ multiplex PCR; TCRdb keeps only in-frame clonotypes and omits some of them. The sample holds roughly 220,000 clones; just under 80% are singletons and the top ten take roughly an eighth. The material sequenced was PBMCs, taken after 12 months of ibrutinib treatment. These receptors were taken from a human donor with chronic lymphocytic leukemia.

Comments on this clone: One end of the junction is discordant with germline, which a read error may explain. This sequence joins TRBV7-7 and TRBJ2-7, with unresolved D. Germline V CDR1 and CDR2: SSHAT, FNYEAQ (reference sequence). The CDR3 is made up of 15 amino acids. CDR3 sequence: CASSLRVLSSYEQYF. For the CDR3, the DNA is TGTGCTAGCAGCTTACGCGTGTTATCCTCCTACGAGCAGTACTTC.

This chain uses TRBV6-5 with TRBJ2-1; D possibly corresponds to TRBD2 (5 bases). Trimming removed 2 bases at V and 1 base at J, with 12 bases between. The CDR3 is 16 residues long. Looked up from germline, CDR1 is MNHEY and CDR2 is SVGAGI. The CDR3 DNA sequence: TGTGCCAGCAGTTACGGAGCGGACCCATCCTACAATGAGCAGTTCTTC. This gives the protein CASSYGADPSYNEQFF.

The DNA of the CDR3 is TGTGCCTGGAGCCGGAGGACAGGGCGTAAGGAGACCCAGTACTTC. This encodes CAWSRRTGRKETQYF. The J gene is TRBJ2-5, the V gene TRBV30; 8 positions match TRBD1. Germline CDR1 is GTSNPN and CDR2 is SVGIG (reference sequence). The CDR3 is 15 residues long. With V trimmed by 3 bases and J by 5 bases, 11 bases remained unmatched.

The genes are TRBV25-1 and TRBJ2-7; TRBD1 matches 10 bases. The CDR3 is 17 residues long. Trimming at V came to 4 bases and at J to 1 base, leaving 10 bases not matched to a gene. The V gene's germline CDR1 is MGHDK and CDR2 SYGVNS. CDR3 bases: TGTGCCAGCAGTGTCCCGAAAGGGACAGGGGAATCCTACGAGCAGTACTTC. Protein product: CASSVPKGTGESYEQYF.

This clone has only one observation. V and J are TRBV5-1 and TRBJ2-7; 7 positions match TRBD2. Germline V gene lookup returns CDR1 SGHRS and CDR2 YFSETQ. CDR3 length: 16 residues. Trimming cost V 1 base and J 2 bases; bases outside gene matches: 9. The CDR3 here is CASSLKVGGGTYEQYF. DNA for the CDR3: TGCGCCAGCAGCTTGAAGGTGGGCGGGGGTACCTACGAGCAGTACTTC.

CDR3 region: CASSIQEYQETQYF. Here the CDR3 DNA reads TGTGCCAGCTCCATACAGGAGTACCAAGAGACCCAGTACTTC. The chain is built from TRBV18 and TRBJ2-5; tentatively, D is TRBD1 (5 bases). Per the germline V gene, CDR1 is KGHSH and CDR2 is LQKENI. Between the trimmed V and J ends, which lost 6 bases and 0 bases, there was a span of 11 bases. The CDR3 has 14 residues.

CDR3 in DNA: TGTGCCAGCAGTCCGGGGACCGGCCCCTACGAGCAGTACTTC. Amino acids: CASSPGTGPYEQYF. The V and J genes are TRBV28 and TRBJ2-7; D could derive from TRBD1 or TRBD2 (5 bases each). V was cut by 5 bases and J by 2 bases, with 13 bases left in between. In germline, CDR1 is MDHEN, CDR2 SYDVKM. The CDR3 extends over 14 amino acids.

The J gene is TRBJ1-1, the V gene TRBV6-1; no clear D. Trimming pared 3 bases from V and 11 bases from J, leaving 13 bases between. CDR1 and CDR2 from the germline V gene are MNHNS and SASEGT. The CDR3 spans 12 residues. CDR3 DNA: TGTGCCAGCAGTGATGACGTGGGAACTGCTTTCTTT. Translating gives CASSDDVGTAFF.